These 15 T cell receptor beta chains share one sample of origin, sequenced in a study of blood T cell repertoires in COVID-19. Here immunoSEQ multiplex PCR was the method, and the copy in TCRdb shows in-frame clones only, minus some. The sample includes approximately 77,000 clones, about 72% of them seen just once. Input material: peripheral blood. These receptors were collected from a man in his 70s with active or convalescent COVID-19.

This sequence joins TRBV2 and TRBJ1-1; possibly TRBD1 for D (5 bases). CDR1 SNHLY and CDR2 FYNNEI come from the germline V gene. V was shortened by 8 bases and J by 2 bases, with 12 bases between the two germline ends. This CDR3 comprises 13 residues. The CDR3 nucleotides are TGTGCCAGCTTAACCGACAGTAACACTGAAGCTTTCTTT. Its protein product is CASLTDSNTEAFF.

A note on this clone: Distinct nucleotide sequences in the sample also encode this CDR3. The rearrangement uses TRBV27 and TRBJ2-2; weak D call: TRBD2 (5 bases). Germline values: CDR1 MNHEY, CDR2 SMNVEV (reference sequence). V was shortened by 0 bases and J by 5 bases, with 7 bases between the two germline ends. The length of the CDR3 is 14 residues. The DNA of the CDR3 is TGTGCCAGCAGTTTATCGAGGGTAACCGGGGAGCTGTTTTTT. The encoded protein is CASSLSRVTGELFF.

The rearrangement links TRBV10-3 to TRBJ2-5; no firm D call. Germline CDR1 reads ENHRY; CDR2 reads SYGVKD. This CDR3 comprises 15 residues. V lost 0 bases, J lost 5 bases, and 13 bases lay in between. CDR3 sequence: CAISESRGSGETQYF. The CDR3 DNA reads TGTGCCATCAGTGAGTCGCGAGGTTCTGGGGAGACCCAGTACTTC.

The chain joins TRBV6-1 to TRBJ1-2, with D hard to call. Trimming took 2 bases from V and 5 from J, leaving 15 bases between them. There are 15 residues in the CDR3. CDR1 and CDR2 (germline): MNHNS, SASEGT. The CDR3 region has the DNA TGTGCCAGCAGTGAACCGGGATCCCTGAGGTATGGCTACACCTTC. This sequence encodes CASSEPGSLRYGYTF.

In regard to this clone: A junction boundary mismatches the germline segment, possibly from a read error. V gene TRBV2 combines with J gene TRBJ1-4; unclear D gene. Germline V gene data show CDR1 as SNHLY and CDR2 as FYNNEI. This CDR3 contains 11 residues. CDR3 DNA sequence: TGTGCCAGCAGCCCTAATAAAAAACTGTTTTTT. Residues: CASSPNKKLFF.

This clone was counted between two and nine times. V and J are TRBV10-3 and TRBJ2-5, with TRBD1 as a possible D gene (5 bases). This CDR3 spans 13 amino acids. Germline V gene data show CDR1 as ENHRY and CDR2 as SYGVKD. The germline V and J ends were trimmed by 6 bases and 5 bases, with 13 bases remaining between them. For the CDR3, the DNA is TGTGCCATCAGAAAGGGGATTGGTGAGACCCAGTACTTC. It translates to CAIRKGIGETQYF.

V is TRBV4-1 and J is TRBJ1-6; 8 positions agree with TRBD1. V shed 0 bases, J shed 10 bases, and the junction held 8 bases outside the gene matches. CDR1 is MGHRA and CDR2 is YSYEKL in the germline V gene. CDR3 length equals 16 residues. The CDR3 region has the DNA TGCGCCAGCAGCCAAGATCGTCGACAGGGGAAATCACCCCTCCACTTT. Its translation is CASSQDRRQGKSPLHF.

The chain employs TRBV7-7 and TRBJ2-1; 7 bases line up with TRBD2. There are 15 residues in the CDR3. V trimming: 1 base; J trimming: 5 bases; junction bases outside the gene matches: 5. Germline values: CDR1 SSHAT, CDR2 FNYEAQ (reference sequence). The CDR3: CASSLEAGPNNEQFF. DNA for the CDR3: TGTGCCAGCAGCTTAGAAGCGGGGCCAAACAATGAGCAGTTCTTC.

V usage is TRBV6-1 and J usage is TRBJ2-1; maybe TRBD2 (6 bases). Trimming shortened V by 4 bases and J by 2 bases, and 24 bases separated the two germline ends. Germline assignment: CDR1 MNHNS and CDR2 SASEGT. The CDR3 has 19 residues. CDR3 protein: CASSVALSTGTATYNEQFF. In DNA form, the CDR3 reads TGTGCCAGCAGTGTCGCACTTTCGACGGGGACTGCGACCTACAATGAGCAGTTCTTC.

The chain uses TRBV6-5 and TRBJ1-2, with 9 nucleotides matching TRBD1. This CDR3 has 13 residues. The junction had 7 bases not matched to a gene; V was cut back by 6 bases and J by 8 bases. The V gene's germline CDR1 is MNHEY and CDR2 SVGAGI. CDR3 residues: CASSRDRVKGYTF. The CDR3 DNA reads as TGTGCCAGCAGCCGGGACAGGGTAAAGGGCTACACCTTC.

The J gene is TRBJ1-5, the V gene TRBV6-5; D not resolved. Per the germline V gene, CDR1 is MNHEY and CDR2 is SVGAGI. V was cut by 8 bases and J by 0 bases, with 14 bases left in between. This CDR3 contains 15 residues. CDR3 nucleotides: TGTGCCAGCGCCCCGGGAGTACATAGCAATCAGCCCCAGCATTTT. Protein sequence: CASAPGVHSNQPQHF.

The chain joins TRBV3-1 (or the pseudogene TRBV3-2) to TRBJ2-3; 7 bases are a match to TRBD2. Germline CDR1 LGHDT, CDR2 YNNKEL (reference sequence). This CDR3 comprises 15 residues. With 0 bases clipped from V and 6 bases from J, the junction kept 6 bases outside the gene matches. CDR3 in DNA: TGTGCCAGCAGCCAAGATCGGCGGGGGAGGGATACGCAGTATTTT. Translation gives CASSQDRRGRDTQYF.

The rearrangement uses TRBV30 and TRBJ2-7, with unresolved D. This CDR3 comprises 11 residues. V dropped 2 bases and J dropped 5 bases, with 7 bases sitting between them. From germline, CDR1 is GTSNPN and CDR2 SVGIG (reference sequence). CDR3 bases: TGTGCCTGGAGTCGGAGCAACGAGCAGTACTTC. This codes for CAWSRSNEQYF.

The chain is built from TRBV5-4 and TRBJ1-3, with D possibly being TRBD1 (5 bases). Trimming pared 4 bases from V and 2 bases from J, leaving 13 bases between. CDR1 SGHNT and CDR2 YYREEE come from the germline V gene (reference sequence). The CDR3 contains 15 residues. The CDR3 spells CASSRDSGAGNTIYF. The CDR3 nucleotides are TGTGCCAGCAGCCGGGACTCCGGTGCTGGAAACACCATATATTTT.

V gene TRBV19 combines with J gene TRBJ1-5, with D uncertain. The CDR3 totals 14 residues. Deletions cut 5 bases from V and 3 bases from J, with 11 bases between. Germline CDR1 reads LNHDA; CDR2 reads SQIVND (reference sequence). CDR3 amino acids: CASSARHPNQPQHF. The CDR3 coding sequence is TGTGCCAGTAGTGCCCGACATCCCAATCAGCCCCAGCATTTT.